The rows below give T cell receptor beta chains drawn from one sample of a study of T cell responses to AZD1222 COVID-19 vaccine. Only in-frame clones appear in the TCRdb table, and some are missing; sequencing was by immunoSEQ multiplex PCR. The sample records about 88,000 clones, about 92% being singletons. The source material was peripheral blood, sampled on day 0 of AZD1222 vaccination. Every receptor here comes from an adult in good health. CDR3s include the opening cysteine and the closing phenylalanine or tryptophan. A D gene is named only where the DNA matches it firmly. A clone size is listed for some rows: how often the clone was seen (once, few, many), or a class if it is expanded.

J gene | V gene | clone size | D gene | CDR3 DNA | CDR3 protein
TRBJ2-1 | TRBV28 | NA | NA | TGTGCCAGCAGTTTCGAGAACTCCTACAATGAGCAGTTCTTC | CASSFENSYNEQFF
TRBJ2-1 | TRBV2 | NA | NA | TGTGCCAGCCTGAAGGAGCAGGTTCCCTCCAATGAGCAGTTCTTC | CASLKEQVPSNEQFF
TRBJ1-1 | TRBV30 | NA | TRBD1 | TGTGCCTGGGGAAGGGACAGGAGAAACACTGAAGCTTTCTTT | CAWGRDRRNTEAFF
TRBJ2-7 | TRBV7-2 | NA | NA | TGTGCCAGCAGCTTAGACGGGGGGCGCAGGTACGAGCAGTACTTC | CASSLDGGRRYEQYF
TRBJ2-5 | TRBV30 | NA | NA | TGTGCCTGGAGTGCAATCGGAGGGGCCGGGGAGACCCAGTACTTC | CAWSAIGGAGETQYF
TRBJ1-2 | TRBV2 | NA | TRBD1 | TGTGCCAGCGAGACAGGGAGTTATGGCTACACCTTC | CASETGSYGYTF
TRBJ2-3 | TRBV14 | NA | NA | TGTGCCAGCAGCCAGACGAAGGGAGCTAGCACAGATACGCAGTATTTT | CASSQTKGASTDTQYF
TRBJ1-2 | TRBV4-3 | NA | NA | TGCGCCAGCAGCCAAGATCGACAGGCCCCGGGGTTGTTCAACTATGGCTACACCTTC | CASSQDRQAPGLFNYGYTF
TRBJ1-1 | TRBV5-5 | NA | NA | TGTGCCAGCAATCAAGGGCCGAACACTGAAGCTTTCTTT | CASNQGPNTEAFF
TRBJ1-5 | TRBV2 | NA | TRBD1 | TGTGCCAGCAGTGGGAACAGGGGGGACAGGAATCAGCCCCAGCATTTT | CASSGNRGDRNQPQHF
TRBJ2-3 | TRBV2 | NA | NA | TGTGCCAGCAAGCCGGACAGAACAGATACGCAGTATTTT | CASKPDRTDTQYF
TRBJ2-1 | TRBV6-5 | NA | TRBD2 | TGTGCCAGCAGTTCCGGGACTAGCGGGAGTAATGAGCAGTTCTTC | CASSSGTSGSNEQFF
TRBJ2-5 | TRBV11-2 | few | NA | TGTGCCAGCAGCTTATTGGCCCCCCGGGGGACCCAGTACTTC | CASSLLAPRGTQYF
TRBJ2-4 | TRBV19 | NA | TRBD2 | TGTGCCAGTAGCACGGGACTAGCGCCCATCCTAGCCAAAAACATTCAGTACTTC | CASSTGLAPILAKNIQYF
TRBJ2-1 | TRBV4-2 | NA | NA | TGTGCCAGCAGCCAAGCGGTCTCCTACAATGAGCAGTTCTTC | CASSQAVSYNEQFF
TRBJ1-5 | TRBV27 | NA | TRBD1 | TGTGCCAGCAGCCCCGGGACAGGGGGACGAAATCAGCCCCAGCATTTT | CASSPGTGGRNQPQHF
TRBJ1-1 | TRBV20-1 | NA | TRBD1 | TGCAGTGCTAGTGACAGGGCGGACACTGAAGCTTTCTTT | CSASDRADTEAFF
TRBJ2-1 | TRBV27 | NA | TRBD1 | TGTGCCAGCAGCCCGGACAGGCTGAGTAGTGAGCAGTTCTTC | CASSPDRLSSEQFF
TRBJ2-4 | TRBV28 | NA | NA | TGTGCCAGCGAAAGGGGAAGTGTTGGGAAAAACATTCAGTACTTC | CASERGSVGKNIQYF
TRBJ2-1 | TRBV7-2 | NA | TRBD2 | TGTGCCAGCAGCTTGGGACTAGCTTTCGATGAGCAGTTCTTC | CASSLGLAFDEQFF
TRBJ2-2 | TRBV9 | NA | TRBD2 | TGTGCCAGCAGCCATCCAATTAGCGGGGCGAACACCGGGGAGCTGTTTTTT | CASSHPISGANTGELFF
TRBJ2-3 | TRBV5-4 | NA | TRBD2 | TGTGCCAGCAGCTTCGGCGGGAGTAGCACAGATACGCAGTATTTT | CASSFGGSSTDTQYF
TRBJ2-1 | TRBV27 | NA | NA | TGTGCCAGCAGTTGGCAACAGAGCTCCTACAATGAGCAGTTCTTC | CASSWQQSSYNEQFF
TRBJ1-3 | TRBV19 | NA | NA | TGTGCCAGGTTACAGATACCTGGAAACACCATATATTTT | CARLQIPGNTIYF
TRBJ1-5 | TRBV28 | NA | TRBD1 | TGTGCCAGCAGTTTCGCTGGGACAGGCCGACCTTATAGCAATCAGCCCCAGCATTTT | CASSFAGTGRPYSNQPQHF
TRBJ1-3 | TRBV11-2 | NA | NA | TGTGCCAGCAGCTTAGGGGGCAACTCTGGAAACACCATATATTTT | CASSLGGNSGNTIYF
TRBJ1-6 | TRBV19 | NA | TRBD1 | TGTGCCAGTAGCCCGGGACAGCCCAATTCACCCCTCCACTTT | CASSPGQPNSPLHF
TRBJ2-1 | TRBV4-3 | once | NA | TGCGCCAGCAGCCAAGATCCGGCCGACCATGAGCAGTTCTTC | CASSQDPADHEQFF
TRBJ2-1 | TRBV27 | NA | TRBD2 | TGTGCCAGCAGTTTAGGAGCGGGAGGGCCTCGTGAGCAGTTCTTC | CASSLGAGGPREQFF
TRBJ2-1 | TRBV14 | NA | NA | TGTGCCAGCAGCGAGGGACTTAACTACAATGAGCAGTTCTTC | CASSEGLNYNEQFF
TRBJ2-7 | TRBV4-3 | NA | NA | TGCGCCAGCAGCCAAGCTTGGTCTGCGATCAGGGGAATTCCCTACGAGCAGTACTTC | CASSQAWSAIRGIPYEQYF
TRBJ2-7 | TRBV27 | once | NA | TGTGCCAGCAGAGCTCCCGGCAGCAAGCGTGCCTACGAGCAGTACTTC | CASRAPGSKRAYEQYF
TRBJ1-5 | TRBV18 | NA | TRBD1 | TGTGCCAGCTCCACAGGGGGCTATAGCAATCAGCCCCAGCATTTT | CASSTGGYSNQPQHF
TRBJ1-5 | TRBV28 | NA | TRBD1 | TGTGCCAGCAGTTTAACAGGGGCGCCCCAGCATTTT | CASSLTGAPQHF
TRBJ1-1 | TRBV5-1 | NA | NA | TGCGCCAGCAGCTTCTTTTCCCCGGGACAAGAAGCTTTCTTT | CASSFFSPGQEAFF
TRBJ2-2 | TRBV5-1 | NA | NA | TGCGCCAGCAGCCGGGACACCCAGAACACCGGGGAGCTGTTTTTT | CASSRDTQNTGELFF
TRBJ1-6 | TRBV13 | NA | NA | TGTGCCAGCAGCCGGACTAGGACGCGTTCACCCCTCCACTTT | CASSRTRTRSPLHF
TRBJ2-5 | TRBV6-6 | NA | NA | TGTGCCAGCAGTTACTCGCGTCTACTGGGCCAAGAGACCCAGTACTTC | CASSYSRLLGQETQYF
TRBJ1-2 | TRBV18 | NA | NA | TGTGCCAGCTCATCGAACCAGGGAGGTACAGGCTACACCTTC | CASSSNQGGTGYTF
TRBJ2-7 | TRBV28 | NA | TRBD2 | TGTGCCAGCAGTTTAACCAGCGGGAGGGCCCTTGACGAGCAGTACTTC | CASSLTSGRALDEQYF